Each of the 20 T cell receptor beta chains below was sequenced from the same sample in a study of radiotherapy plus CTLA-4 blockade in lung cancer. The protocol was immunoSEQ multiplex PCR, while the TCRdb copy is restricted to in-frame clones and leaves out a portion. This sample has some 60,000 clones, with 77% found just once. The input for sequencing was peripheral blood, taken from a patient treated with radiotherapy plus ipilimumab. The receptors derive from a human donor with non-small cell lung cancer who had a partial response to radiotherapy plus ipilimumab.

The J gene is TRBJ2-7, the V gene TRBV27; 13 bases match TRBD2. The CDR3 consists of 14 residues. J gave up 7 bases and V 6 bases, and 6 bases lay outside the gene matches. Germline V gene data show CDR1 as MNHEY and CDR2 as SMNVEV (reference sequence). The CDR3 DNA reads TGTGCCAGCAGACTAGCGGGGGGGCCGGGGGAGCAGTACTTC. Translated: CASRLAGGPGEQYF.

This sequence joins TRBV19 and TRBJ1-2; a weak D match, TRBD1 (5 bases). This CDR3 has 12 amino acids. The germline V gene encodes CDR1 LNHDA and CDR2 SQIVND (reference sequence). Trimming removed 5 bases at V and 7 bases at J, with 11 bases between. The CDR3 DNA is TGTGCCAGTAGTGGGCAGGGTGGTGGCTACACCTTC. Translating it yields CASSGQGGGYTF.

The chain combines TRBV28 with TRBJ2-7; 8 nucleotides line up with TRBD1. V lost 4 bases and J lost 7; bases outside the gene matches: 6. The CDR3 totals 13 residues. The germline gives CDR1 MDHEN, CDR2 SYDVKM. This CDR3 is CASSSGTGGEQYF. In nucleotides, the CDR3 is TGTGCCAGCAGTTCGGGGACAGGTGGGGAGCAGTACTTC.

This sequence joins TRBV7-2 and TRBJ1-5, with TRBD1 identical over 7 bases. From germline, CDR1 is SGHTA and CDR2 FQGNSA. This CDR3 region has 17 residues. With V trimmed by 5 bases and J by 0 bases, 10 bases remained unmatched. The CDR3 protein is CASSRRQGRYSNQPQHF. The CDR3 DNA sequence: TGTGCCAGCAGCCGGCGACAGGGCCGATATAGCAATCAGCCCCAGCATTTT.

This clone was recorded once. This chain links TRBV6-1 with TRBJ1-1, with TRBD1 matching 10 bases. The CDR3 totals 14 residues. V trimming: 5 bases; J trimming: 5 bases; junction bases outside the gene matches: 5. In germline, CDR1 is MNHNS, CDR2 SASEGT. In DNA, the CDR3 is TGTGCCAGCAGTTCGGACAGGGGGAGGACTGAAGCTTTCTTT. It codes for CASSSDRGRTEAFF.

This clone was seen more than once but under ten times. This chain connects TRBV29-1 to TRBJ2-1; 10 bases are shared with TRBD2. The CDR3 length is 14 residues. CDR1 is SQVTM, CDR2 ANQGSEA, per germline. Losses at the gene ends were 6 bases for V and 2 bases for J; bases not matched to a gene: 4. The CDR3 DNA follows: TGCAGCGTAGAACTAGCGGGGACCTACAATGAGCAGTTCTTC. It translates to CSVELAGTYNEQFF.

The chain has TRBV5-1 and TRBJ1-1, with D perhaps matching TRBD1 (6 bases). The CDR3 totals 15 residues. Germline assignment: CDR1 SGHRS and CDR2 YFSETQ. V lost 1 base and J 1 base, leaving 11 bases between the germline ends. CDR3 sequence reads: CASSLSGRGNTEAFF. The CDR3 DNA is TGCGCCAGCAGCTTGTCGGGCAGGGGGAACACTGAAGCTTTCTTT.

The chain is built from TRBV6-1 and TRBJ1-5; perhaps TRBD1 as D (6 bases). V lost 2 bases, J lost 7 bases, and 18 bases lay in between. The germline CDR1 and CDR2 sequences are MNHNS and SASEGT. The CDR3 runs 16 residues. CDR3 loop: CASSELGSTGGQPQHF. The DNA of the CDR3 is TGTGCCAGCAGTGAATTGGGGTCGACAGGAGGCCAGCCCCAGCATTTT.

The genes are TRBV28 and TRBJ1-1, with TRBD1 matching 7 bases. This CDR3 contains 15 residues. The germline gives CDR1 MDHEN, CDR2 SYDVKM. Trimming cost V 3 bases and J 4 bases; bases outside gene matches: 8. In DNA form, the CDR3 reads TGTGCCAGCAGTTTTGGGACAGTCAGAGGCACTGAAGCTTTCTTT. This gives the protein CASSFGTVRGTEAFF.

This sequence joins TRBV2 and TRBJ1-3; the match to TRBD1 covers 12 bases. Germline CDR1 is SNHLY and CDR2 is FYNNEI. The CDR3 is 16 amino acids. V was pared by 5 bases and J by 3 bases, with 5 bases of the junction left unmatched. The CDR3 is CASSFGTGGGGNTIYF. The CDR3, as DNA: TGTGCCAGCAGTTTCGGGACAGGGGGCGGTGGAAACACCATATATTTT.

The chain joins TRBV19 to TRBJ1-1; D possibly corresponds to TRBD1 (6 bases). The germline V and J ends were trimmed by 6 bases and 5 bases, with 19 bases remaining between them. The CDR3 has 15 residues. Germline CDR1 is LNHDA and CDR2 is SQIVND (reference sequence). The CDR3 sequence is CASSRTALMRTEAFF. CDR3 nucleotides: TGTGCCAGTAGCCGGACAGCCCTGATGAGGACTGAAGCTTTCTTT.

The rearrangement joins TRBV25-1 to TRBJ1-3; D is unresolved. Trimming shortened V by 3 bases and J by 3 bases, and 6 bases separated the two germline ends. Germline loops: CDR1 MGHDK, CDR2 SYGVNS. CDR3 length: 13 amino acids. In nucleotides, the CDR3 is TGTGCCAGCAGTGATTTCGGTGGAAACACCATATATTTT. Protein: CASSDFGGNTIYF.

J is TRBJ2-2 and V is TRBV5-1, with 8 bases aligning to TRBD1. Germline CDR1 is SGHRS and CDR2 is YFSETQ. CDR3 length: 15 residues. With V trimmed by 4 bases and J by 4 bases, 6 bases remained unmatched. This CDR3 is CASSADRDGTGELFF. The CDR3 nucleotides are TGCGCCAGCAGCGCGGACAGGGATGGCACCGGGGAGCTGTTTTTT.

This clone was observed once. CDR3: CASSGQGALDQPQHF. DNA of the CDR3: TGTGCCAGCAGTGGACAGGGGGCGTTGGATCAGCCCCAGCATTTT. This chain uses TRBV2 with TRBJ1-5; 10 nucleotides agree with TRBD1. Unmatched junction bases numbered 5, after V lost 4 bases and J lost 5 bases. Germline V gene lookup returns CDR1 SNHLY and CDR2 FYNNEI. This CDR3 is built from 15 residues.

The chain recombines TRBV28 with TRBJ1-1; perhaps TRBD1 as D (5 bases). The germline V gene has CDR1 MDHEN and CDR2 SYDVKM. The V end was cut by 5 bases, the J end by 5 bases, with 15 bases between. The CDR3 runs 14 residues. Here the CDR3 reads CASSPPRTRTEAFF. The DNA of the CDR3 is TGTGCCAGCAGTCCTCCTAGGACACGGACTGAAGCTTTCTTT.

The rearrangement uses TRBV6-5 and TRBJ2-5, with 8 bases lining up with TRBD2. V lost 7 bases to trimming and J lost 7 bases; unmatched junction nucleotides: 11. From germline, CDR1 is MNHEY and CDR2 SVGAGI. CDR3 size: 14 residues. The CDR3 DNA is TGTGCCAGCAAGGGGCACGGGGCGGGGGGGACCCAGTACTTC. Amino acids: CASKGHGAGGTQYF.

CDR3 amino acids: CASSQDLIGNTIYF. The CDR3 nucleotides read TGTGCCAGCAGCCAAGATCTTATTGGAAACACCATATATTTT. This sequence joins TRBV14 and TRBJ1-3; D call uncertain. Germline CDR1 reads SGHDN; CDR2 reads FVKESK. This CDR3 region has 14 residues. The germline V and J ends were trimmed by 0 bases and 3 bases, with 6 bases remaining between them.

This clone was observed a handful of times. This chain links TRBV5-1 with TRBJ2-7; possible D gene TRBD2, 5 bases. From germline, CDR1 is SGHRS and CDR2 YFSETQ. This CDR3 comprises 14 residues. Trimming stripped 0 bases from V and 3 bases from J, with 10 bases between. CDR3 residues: CASSLEDFRYEQYF. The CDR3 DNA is TGCGCCAGCAGCTTGGAGGACTTCCGCTACGAGCAGTACTTC. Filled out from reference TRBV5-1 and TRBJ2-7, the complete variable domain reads KAGVTQTPRYLIKTRGQQVTLSCSPISGHRSVSWYQQTPGQGLQFLFEYFSETQRNKGNFPGRFSGRQFSNSRSEMNVSTLELGDSALYLCASSLEDFRYEQYFGPGTRLTVT.

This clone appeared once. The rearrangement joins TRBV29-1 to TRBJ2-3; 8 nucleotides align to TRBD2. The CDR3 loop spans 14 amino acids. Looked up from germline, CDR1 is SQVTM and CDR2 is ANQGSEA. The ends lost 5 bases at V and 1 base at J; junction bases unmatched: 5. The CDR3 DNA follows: TGCAGCGTTCGGGAAGCGGGGGGCACAGATACGCAGTATTTT. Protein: CSVREAGGTDTQYF.

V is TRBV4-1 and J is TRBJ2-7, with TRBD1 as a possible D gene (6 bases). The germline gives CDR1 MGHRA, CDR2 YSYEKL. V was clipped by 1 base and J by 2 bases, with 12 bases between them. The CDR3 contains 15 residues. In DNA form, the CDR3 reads TGCGCCAGCAGCCAAGGACAGGAAATAACCTACGAGCAGTACTTC. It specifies CASSQGQEITYEQYF.